This T cell receptor beta chain is drawn from a study of T cell responses to AZD1222 COVID-19 vaccine. Libraries were prepared by immunoSEQ multiplex PCR; TCRdb keeps only in-frame clonotypes and omits some of them. Here the sample spans some 100,000 clones, about 82% being singletons. This CDR3 contains 14 residues. The receptor was isolated from an adult in good health. The chain is built from TRBV21-1 and TRBJ2-5; no check of the table's D call, TRBD2, against the DNA was made. TRBV21-1 is labeled a pseudogene. Source: peripheral blood, taken on day 0 of AZD1222 vaccination. The DNA for the CDR3 is TGTGCCAGCAGCAAGGGCTCCGGAGGAGAGACCCAGTACTTC. This gives the protein CASSKGSGGETQYF.